This T cell receptor beta chain derives from a study of cytomegalovirus exposure and HLA in healthy donors. PCR amplification relied on 60 Vbeta primers (plus 13 Jbeta primers). TCRdb keeps only in-frame clones here, not all; method: immunoSEQ multiplex PCR. The sample records some 56,000 clones, around 83% being singletons. In the case of this clone: Its antigen remains unknown.

Study-level findings and limits: The study dropped some indistinguishable V segments, TRBV6-2 and TRBV6-3 among them. Sequencing had likely introduced a cluster of highly shared sequence variants as an artifact. Prediction of most subjects' HLA-A and HLA-B alleles by TCR beta sequences was reportedly accurate.

Germline V lookup: CDR1 SGDLS, CDR2 YYNGEE. This CDR3 comprises 13 residues. The sequence was obtained from a human donor in good health. Sequencing was performed on PBMCs. This sequence joins TRBV9 and TRBJ2-5; D may be TRBD1 (5 bases). The DNA end is more similar to TRBJ2-7, so the J call may be wrong. CDR3 DNA sequence: TGTGCCAGCAGCGCCGGACATAACTACGAGCAGTACTTC. Translating it yields CASSAGHNYEQYF.